This TCR beta chain was observed in a study of technical replicates of blood from a few donors. The V end was cut by 6 bases, the J end by 8 bases, with 13 bases between. CDR3 size: 11 residues. Germline CDR1 DFQATT, CDR2 SNEGSKA (reference sequence). Repertoires were generated with immunoSEQ multiplex PCR, while TCRdb's copy carries only in-frame clones and drops some. Of 75,000 to 100,000 clones listed, 95% are singletons. The specimen was T cells isolated from PBMCs. V usage is TRBV20-1 and J usage is TRBJ1-2; D is unclear. This receptor was taken from a human donor in good health. The CDR3 is CSAPSEAGYTF. For the CDR3, the DNA is TGCAGTGCCCCCTCGGAGGCCGGCTACACCTTC.